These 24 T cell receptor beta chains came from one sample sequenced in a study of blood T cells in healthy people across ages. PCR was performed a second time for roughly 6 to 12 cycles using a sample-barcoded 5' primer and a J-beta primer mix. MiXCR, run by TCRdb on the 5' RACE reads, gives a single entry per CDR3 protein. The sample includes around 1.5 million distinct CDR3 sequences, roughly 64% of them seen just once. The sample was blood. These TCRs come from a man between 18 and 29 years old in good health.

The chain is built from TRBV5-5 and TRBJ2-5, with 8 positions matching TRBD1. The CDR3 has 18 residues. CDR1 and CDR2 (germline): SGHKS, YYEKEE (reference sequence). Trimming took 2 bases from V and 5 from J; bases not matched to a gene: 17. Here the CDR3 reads CASSFWQGARGGGETQYF. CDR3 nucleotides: TGTGCCAGCAGCTTTTGGCAGGGGGCGAGGGGTGGTGGTGAGACCCAGTACTTC.

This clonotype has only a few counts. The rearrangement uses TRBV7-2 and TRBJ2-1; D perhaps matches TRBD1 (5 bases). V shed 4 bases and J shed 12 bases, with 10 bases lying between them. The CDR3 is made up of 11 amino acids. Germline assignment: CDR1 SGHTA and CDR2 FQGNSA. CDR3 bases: TGTGCCAGCAGCTCAGCCCAGGGGCAGTTCTTC. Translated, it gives CASSSAQGQFF. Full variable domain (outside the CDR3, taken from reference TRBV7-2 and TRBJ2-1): GAGVSQSPSNKVTEKGKDVELRCDPISGHTALYWYRQSLGQGLEFLIYFQGNSAPDKSGLPSDRFSAERTGGSVSTLTIQRTQQEDSAVYLCASSSAQGQFFGPGTRLTVL.

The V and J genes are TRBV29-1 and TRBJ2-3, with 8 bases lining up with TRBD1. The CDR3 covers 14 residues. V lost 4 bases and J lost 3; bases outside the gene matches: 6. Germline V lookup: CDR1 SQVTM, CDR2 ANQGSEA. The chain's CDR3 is CSVVRTGRTDTQYF. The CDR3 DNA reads TGCAGCGTTGTTAGGACAGGGAGGACAGATACGCAGTATTTT.

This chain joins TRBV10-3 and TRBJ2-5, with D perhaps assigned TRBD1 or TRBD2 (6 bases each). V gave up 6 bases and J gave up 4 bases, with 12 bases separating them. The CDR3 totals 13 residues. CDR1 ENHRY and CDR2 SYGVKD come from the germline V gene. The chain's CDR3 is CAIRRGERETQYF. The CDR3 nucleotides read TGTGCCATCAGGAGGGGGGAGCGAGAGACCCAGTACTTC.

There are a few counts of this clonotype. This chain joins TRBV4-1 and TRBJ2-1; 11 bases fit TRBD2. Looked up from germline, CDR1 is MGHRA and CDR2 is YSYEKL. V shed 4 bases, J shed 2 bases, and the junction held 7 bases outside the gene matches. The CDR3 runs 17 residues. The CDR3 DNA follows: TGCGCCAGCAGCCCGACTAGCGGGAAATCAACCTACAATGAGCAGTTCTTC. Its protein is CASSPTSGKSTYNEQFF.

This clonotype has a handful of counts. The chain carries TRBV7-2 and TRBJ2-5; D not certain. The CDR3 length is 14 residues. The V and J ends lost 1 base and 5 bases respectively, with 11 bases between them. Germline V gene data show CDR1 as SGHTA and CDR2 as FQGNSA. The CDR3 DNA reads TGTGCCAGCAGCTTAGGTCCCCAAGGGGAGACCCAGTACTTC. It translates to CASSLGPQGETQYF.

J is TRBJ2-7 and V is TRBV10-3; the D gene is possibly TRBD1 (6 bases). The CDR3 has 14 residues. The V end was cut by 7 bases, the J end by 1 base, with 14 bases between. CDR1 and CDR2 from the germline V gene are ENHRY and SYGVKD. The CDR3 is CAINNDRKSYEQYF. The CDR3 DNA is TGTGCCATCAATAACGACAGGAAGTCCTACGAGCAGTACTTC.

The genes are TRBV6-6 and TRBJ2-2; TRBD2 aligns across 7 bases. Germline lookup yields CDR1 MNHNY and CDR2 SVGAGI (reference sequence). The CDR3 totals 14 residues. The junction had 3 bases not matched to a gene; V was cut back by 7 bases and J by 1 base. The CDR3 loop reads CASNGGRNTGELFF. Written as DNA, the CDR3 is TGTGCCAGCAATGGCGGGAGGAACACCGGGGAGCTGTTTTTT.

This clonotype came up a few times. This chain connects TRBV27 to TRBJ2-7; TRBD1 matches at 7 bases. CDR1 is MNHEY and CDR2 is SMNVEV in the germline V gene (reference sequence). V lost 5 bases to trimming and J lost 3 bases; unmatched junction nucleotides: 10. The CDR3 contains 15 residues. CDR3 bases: TGTGCCAGCAGTATGACGGGACAGACCCGCTACGAGCAGTACTTC. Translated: CASSMTGQTRYEQYF.

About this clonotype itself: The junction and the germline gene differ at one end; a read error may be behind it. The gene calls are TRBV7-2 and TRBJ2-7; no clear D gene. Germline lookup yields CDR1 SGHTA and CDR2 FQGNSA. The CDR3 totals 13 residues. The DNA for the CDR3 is TGTGCCAGCAGCTTAGGGGCTTCCTACGAGAAGTACTTC. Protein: CASSLGASYEKYF.

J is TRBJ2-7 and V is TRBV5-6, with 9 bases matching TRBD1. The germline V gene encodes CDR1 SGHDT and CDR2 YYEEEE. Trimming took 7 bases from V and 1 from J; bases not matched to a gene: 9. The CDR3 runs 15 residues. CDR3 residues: CASSTAGQGSYEQYF. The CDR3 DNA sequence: TGTGCCAGCTCGACGGCGGGACAGGGATCCTACGAGCAGTACTTC. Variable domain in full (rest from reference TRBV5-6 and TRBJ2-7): DAGVTQSPTHLIKTRGQQVTLRCSPKSGHDTVSWYQQALGQGPQFIFQYYEEEERQRGNFPDRFSGHQFPNYSSELNVNALLLGDSALYLCASSTAGQGSYEQYFGPGTRLTVT.

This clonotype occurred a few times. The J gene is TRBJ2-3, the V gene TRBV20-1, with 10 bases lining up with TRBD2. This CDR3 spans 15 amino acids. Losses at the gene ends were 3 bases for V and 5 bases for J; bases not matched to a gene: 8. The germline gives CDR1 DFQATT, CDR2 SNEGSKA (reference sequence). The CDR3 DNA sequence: TGCAGTGCTAGTCGTCTAGCGGGAGAGAAAGATACGCAGTATTTT. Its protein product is CSASRLAGEKDTQYF.

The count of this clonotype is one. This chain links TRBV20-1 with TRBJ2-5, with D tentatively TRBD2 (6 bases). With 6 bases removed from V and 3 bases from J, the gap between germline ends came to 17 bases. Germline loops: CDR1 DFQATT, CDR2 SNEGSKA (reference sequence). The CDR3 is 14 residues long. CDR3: CSAEVPSAEETQYF. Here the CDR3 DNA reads TGCAGTGCCGAAGTCCCTAGCGCAGAAGAGACCCAGTACTTC.

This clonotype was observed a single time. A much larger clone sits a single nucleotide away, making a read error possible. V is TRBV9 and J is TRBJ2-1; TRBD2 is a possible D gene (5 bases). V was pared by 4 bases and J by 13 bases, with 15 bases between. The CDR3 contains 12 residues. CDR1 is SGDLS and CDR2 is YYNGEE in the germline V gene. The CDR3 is CASSPLRETQFF. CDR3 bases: TGTGCCAGCAGCCCCCTTAGGGAGACCCAGTTCTTC.

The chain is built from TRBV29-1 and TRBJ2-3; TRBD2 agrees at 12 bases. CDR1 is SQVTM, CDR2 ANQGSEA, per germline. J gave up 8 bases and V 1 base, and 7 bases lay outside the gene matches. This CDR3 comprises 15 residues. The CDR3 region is CSVEVVSSGGGTQYF. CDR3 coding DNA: TGCAGCGTTGAAGTAGTGTCTAGCGGGGGGGGTACGCAGTATTTT.

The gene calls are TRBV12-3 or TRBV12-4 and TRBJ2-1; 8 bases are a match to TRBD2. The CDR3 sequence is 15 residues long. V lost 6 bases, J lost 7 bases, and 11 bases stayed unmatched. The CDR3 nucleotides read TGTGCCAGCAGGGAAGCGGGAGTTATTAGTAATGAGCAGTTCTTC. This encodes CASREAGVISNEQFF.

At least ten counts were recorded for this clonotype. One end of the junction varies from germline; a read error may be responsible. For the CDR3, the DNA is TGTGCTAGCAGCCCCGGACTAGCCGGAGATACGCAGTATTTT. It is translated as CASSPGLAGDTQYF. The chain has TRBV3-1 and TRBJ2-3; 8 bases are shared with TRBD2. CDR3 size: 14 residues. CDR1 and CDR2 (germline): LGHDT, YNNKEL (reference sequence).

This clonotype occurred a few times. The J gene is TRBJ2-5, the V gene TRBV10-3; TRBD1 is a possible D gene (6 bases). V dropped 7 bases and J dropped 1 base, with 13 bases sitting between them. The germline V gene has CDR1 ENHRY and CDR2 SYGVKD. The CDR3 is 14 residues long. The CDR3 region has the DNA TGTGCCATCAACAGCCCAGGGGTCCAAGAGACCCAGTACTTC. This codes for CAINSPGVQETQYF.

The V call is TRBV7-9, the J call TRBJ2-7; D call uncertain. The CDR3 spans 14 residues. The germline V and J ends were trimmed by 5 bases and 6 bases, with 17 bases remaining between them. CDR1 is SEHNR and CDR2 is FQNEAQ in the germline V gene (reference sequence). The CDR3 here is CASSRETSWGEQYF. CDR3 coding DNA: TGTGCCAGCAGCAGAGAGACCAGCTGGGGCGAGCAGTACTTC.

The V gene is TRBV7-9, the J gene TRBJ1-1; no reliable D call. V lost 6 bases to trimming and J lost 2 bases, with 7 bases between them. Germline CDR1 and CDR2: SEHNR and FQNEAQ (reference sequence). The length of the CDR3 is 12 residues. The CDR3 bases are TGTGCCAGCAGGAAGCTCAACACTGAAGCTTTCTTT. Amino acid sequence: CASRKLNTEAFF.

CDR3 nucleotide sequence: TGCGCCAGCAGCTTGGAACGGGGGGAGAATGGCTACACCTTC. This encodes CASSLERGENGYTF. This chain joins TRBV5-1 and TRBJ1-2; D perhaps matches TRBD1 (5 bases). The CDR3 extends over 14 amino acids. Germline assignment: CDR1 SGHRS and CDR2 YFSETQ. V was shortened by 0 bases and J by 6 bases, with 12 bases between the two germline ends.

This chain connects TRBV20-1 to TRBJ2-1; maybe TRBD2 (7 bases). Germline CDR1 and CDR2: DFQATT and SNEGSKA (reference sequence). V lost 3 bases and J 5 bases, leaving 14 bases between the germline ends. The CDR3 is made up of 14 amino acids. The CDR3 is CSASVGGLNNEQFF. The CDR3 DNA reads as TGCAGTGCTAGTGTCGGGGGGCTAAACAATGAGCAGTTCTTC.

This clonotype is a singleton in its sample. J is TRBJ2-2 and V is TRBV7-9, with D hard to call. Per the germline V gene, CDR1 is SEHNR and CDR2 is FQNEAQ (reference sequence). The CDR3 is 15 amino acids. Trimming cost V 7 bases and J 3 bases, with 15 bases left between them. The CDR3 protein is CASKQTEGYTGELFF. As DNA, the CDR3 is TGTGCCAGCAAACAAACCGAAGGCTACACCGGGGAGCTGTTTTTT.

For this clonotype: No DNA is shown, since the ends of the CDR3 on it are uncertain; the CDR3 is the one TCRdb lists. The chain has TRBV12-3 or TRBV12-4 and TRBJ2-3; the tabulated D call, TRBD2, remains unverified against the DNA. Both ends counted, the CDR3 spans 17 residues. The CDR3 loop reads CASSSSPAGMGTDTQYF.